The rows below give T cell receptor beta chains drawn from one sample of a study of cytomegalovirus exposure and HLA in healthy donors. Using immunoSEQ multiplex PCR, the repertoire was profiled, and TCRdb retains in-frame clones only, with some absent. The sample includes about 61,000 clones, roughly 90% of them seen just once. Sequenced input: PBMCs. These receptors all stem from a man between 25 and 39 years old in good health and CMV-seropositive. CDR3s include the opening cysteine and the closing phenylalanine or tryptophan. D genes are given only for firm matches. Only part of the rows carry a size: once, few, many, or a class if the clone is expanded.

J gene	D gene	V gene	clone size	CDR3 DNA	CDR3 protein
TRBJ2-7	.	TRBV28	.	TGTGCCAGCAGCGGACAGAGGGCCTACGAGCAGTACTTC	CASSGQRAYEQYF
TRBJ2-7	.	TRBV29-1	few	TGCAGCACACCGGGCCCCTCGGAGGGGGAGCAGTACTTC	CSTPGPSEGEQYF
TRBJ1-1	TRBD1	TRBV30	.	TGTGCCTGGAGGCCACAGGGGGGCATGAACACTGAAGCTTTCTTT	CAWRPQGGMNTEAFF
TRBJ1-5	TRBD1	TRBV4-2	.	TGTGCCAGCAGCGGGACAGGGGGCCTGGGAGCCCAGCATTTT	CASSGTGGLGAQHF
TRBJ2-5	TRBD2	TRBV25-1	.	TGTGCCAGCAGTAGACTAGCGGAGCAAGAGACCCAGTACTTC	CASSRLAEQETQYF
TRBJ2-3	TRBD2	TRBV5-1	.	TGCGCCAGTAAACTAGCGGGAGGGCCAGATACGCAGTATTTT	CASKLAGGPDTQYF
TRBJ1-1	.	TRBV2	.	TGTGCCAGCAAATTCGACAGCCTGAACACTGAAGCTTTCTTT	CASKFDSLNTEAFF
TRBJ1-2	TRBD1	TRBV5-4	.	TGTGCCAGCAGCTTGGGGACAGGGTATGGCTACACCTTC	CASSLGTGYGYTF
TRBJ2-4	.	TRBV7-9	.	TGTGCCAGCAGCTTACCACAGGGAAACATTCAGTACTTC	CASSLPQGNIQYF
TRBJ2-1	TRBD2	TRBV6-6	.	TGTGCCAGCCGGTTCGCGGGAGGGCTGGACAATGAGCAGTTCTTC	CASRFAGGLDNEQFF
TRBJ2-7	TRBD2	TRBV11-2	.	TGTGCCAGCAGCTCCATTACGACTAGCGGAACCTACGAGCAGTACTTC	CASSSITTSGTYEQYF
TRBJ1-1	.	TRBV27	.	TGTGCCAGCAGCCCGAAGGGAGGAAGCACTGAAGCTTTCTTT	CASSPKGGSTEAFF
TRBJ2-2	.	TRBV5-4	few	TGTGCCAGCAGCTTGGACAGGGTGGGCACCGGGGAGCTGTTTTTT	CASSLDRVGTGELFF
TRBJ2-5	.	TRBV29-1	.	TGCAGCGTTGTATCCGGGTTTGGAGAGACCCAGTACTTC	CSVVSGFGETQYF
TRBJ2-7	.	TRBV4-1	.	TGCGCCAGCAGCCAAGCCGCGGGGACCTACGAGCAGTACTTC	CASSQAAGTYEQYF
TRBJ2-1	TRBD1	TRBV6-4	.	TGTGCCAGCAGCCCACAGGGGACCTCCTACAATGAGCAGTTCTTC	CASSPQGTSYNEQFF
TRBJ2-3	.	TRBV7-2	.	TGTGCCAGCAGCTTGGGGCGGAGCACAGATACGCAGTATTTT	CASSLGRSTDTQYF
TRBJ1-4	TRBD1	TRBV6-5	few	TGTGCCAGCAGTCTCGGACAGGTGAATGAAAAACTGTTTTTT	CASSLGQVNEKLFF
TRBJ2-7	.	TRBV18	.	TGTGCCAGCTCACCAGGACAGCTATTATACGAGCAGTACTTC	CASSPGQLLYEQYF
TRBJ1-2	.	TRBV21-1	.	TGTGCCAGCAGCAAAGATTCCAGGGCCCACGATGGCTACACCTTC	CASSKDSRAHDGYTF
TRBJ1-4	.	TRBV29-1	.	TGCAGCGCCCTTAGGAGGTTGGATGAAAAACTGTTTTTT	CSALRRLDEKLFF
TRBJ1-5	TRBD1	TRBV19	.	TGTGCCAGTAGTCCTCTTTCCGGGACAGGGAACCAGCCCCAGCATTTT	CASSPLSGTGNQPQHF
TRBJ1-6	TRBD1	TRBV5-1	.	TGCGCCAGCGGACAGGATAATTCACCCCTCCACTTT	CASGQDNSPLHF
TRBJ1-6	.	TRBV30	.	TGTGCCCGGAGTGGACACTCCTATAATTCACCCCTCCACTTT	CARSGHSYNSPLHF
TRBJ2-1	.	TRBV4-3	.	TGCGCCAGCAGCCAATATGGCGGTAGCTCTGGCGAGCAGTTCTTC	CASSQYGGSSGEQFF